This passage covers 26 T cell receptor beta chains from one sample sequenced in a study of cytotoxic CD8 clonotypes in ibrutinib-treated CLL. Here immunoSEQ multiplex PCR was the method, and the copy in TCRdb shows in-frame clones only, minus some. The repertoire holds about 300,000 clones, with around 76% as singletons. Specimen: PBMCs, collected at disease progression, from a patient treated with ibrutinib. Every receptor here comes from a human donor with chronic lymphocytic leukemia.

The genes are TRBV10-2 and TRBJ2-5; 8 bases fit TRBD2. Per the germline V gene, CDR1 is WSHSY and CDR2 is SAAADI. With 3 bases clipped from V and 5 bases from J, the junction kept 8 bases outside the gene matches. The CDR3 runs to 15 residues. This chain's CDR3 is CASSDFSGSGETQYF. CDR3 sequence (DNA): TGCGCCAGCAGTGATTTCAGCGGGAGTGGGGAGACCCAGTACTTC.

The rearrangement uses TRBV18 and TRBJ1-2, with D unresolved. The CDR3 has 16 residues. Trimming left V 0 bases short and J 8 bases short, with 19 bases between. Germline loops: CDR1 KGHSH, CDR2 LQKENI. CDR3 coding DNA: TGTGCCAGCTCACCACCGTACGGGGAGAGAATATGGGGCTACACCTTC. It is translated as CASSPPYGERIWGYTF.

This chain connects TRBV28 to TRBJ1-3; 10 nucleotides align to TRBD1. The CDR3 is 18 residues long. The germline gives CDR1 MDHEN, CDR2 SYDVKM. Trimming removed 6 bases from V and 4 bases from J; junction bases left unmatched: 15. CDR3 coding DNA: TGTGCCAGCAGGGGGGACAGGGGTCATCGGAATGGAGGAAACACCATATATTTT. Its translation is CASRGDRGHRNGGNTIYF.

For the CDR3, the DNA is TGCGCCAGCGCCGGACTAGCGGGGGGTGCCACAGATACGCAGTATTTT. Amino acid sequence: CASAGLAGGATDTQYF. This chain uses TRBV5-1 with TRBJ2-3; 14 nucleotides line up with TRBD2. V gave up 7 bases and J gave up 2 bases; unmatched junction bases: 6. CDR3 length equals 16 residues. CDR1 is SGHRS and CDR2 is YFSETQ in the germline V gene.

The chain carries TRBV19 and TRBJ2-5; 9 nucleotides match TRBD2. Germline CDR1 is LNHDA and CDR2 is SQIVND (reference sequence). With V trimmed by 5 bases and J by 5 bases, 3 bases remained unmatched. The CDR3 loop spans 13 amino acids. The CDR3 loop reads CASSGGGAETQYF. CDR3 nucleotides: TGTGCCAGTAGTGGCGGGGGGGCTGAGACCCAGTACTTC.

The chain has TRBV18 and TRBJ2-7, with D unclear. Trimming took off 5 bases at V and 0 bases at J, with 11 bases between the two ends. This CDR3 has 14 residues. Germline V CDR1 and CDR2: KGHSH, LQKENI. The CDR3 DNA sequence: TGTGCCAGCTCAACGTTGAGGAACTCCTACGAGCAGTACTTC. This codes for CASSTLRNSYEQYF.

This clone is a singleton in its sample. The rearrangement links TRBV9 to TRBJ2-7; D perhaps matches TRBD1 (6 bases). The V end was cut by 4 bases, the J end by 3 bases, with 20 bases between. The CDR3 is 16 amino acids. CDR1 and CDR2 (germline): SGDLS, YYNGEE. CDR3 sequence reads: CASSPGTFTGDYEQYF. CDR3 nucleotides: TGTGCCAGCAGCCCGGGGACATTTACCGGCGACTACGAGCAGTACTTC. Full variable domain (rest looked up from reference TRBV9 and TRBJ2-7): DSGVTQTPKHLITATGQRVTLRCSPRSGDLSVYWYQQSLDQGLQFLIQYYNGEERAKGNILERFSAQQFPDLHSELNLSSLELGDSALYFCASSPGTFTGDYEQYFGPGTRLTVT.

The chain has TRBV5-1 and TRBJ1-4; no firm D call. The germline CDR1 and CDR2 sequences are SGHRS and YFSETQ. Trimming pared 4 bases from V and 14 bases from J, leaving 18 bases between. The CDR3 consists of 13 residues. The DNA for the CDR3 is TGCGCCAGCAGCCAGAAGACGGATTCAGTGCTGTTTTTT. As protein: CASSQKTDSVLFF.

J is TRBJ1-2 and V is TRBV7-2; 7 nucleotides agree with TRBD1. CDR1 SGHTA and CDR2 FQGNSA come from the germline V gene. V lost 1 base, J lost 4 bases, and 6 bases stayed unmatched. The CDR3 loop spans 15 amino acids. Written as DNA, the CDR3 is TGTGCCAGCAGCTTAGTCGGGACAGTCGGCTATGGCTACACCTTC. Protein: CASSLVGTVGYGYTF. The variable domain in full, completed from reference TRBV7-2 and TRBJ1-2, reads GAGVSQSPSNKVTEKGKDVELRCDPISGHTALYWYRQSLGQGLEFLIYFQGNSAPDKSGLPSDRFSAERTGGSVSTLTIQRTQQEDSAVYLCASSLVGTVGYGYTFGSGTRLTVV.

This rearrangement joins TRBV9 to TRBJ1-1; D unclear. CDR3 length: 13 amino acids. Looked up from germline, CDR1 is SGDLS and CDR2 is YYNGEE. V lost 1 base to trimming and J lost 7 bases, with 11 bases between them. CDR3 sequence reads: CASSVKGASEAFF. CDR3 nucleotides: TGTGCCAGCAGCGTAAAGGGAGCTAGTGAAGCTTTCTTT.

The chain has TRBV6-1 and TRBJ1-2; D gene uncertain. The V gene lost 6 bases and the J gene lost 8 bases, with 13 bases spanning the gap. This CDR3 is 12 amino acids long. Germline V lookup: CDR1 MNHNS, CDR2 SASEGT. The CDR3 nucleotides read TGTGCCAGCAGCCCCCAAGGTCGGGGCTACACCTTC. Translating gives CASSPQGRGYTF.

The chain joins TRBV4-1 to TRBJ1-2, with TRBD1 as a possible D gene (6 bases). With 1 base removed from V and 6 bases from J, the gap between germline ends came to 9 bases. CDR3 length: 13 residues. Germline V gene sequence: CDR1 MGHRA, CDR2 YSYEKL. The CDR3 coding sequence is TGCGCCAGCAGCCAAGCAAACAGGGATGGCTACACCTTC. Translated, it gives CASSQANRDGYTF.

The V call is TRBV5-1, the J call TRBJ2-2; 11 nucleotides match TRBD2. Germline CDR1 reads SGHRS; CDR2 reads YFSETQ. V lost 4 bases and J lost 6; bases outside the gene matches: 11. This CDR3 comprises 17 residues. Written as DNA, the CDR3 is TGCGCCAGCAGCCGTTACCGTAGCGGGAGGGTCCCCGGGGAGCTGTTTTTT. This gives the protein CASSRYRSGRVPGELFF.

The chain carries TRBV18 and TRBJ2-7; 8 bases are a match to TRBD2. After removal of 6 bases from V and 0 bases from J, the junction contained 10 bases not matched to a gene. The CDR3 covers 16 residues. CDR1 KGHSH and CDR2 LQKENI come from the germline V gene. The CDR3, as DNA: TGTGCCAGCTCCACGGGGGGGTGGAGGAGCTCCTACGAGCAGTACTTC. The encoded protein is CASSTGGWRSSYEQYF.

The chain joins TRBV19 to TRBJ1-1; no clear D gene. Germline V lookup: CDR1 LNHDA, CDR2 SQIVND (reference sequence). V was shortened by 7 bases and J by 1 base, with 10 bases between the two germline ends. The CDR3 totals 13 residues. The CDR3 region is CASIYEGNTEAFF. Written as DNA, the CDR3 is TGTGCCAGTATATATGAAGGGAACACTGAAGCTTTCTTT.

The CDR3 here is CASRQASYEQYF. The DNA for the CDR3 is TGTGCCAGCAGACAGGCCTCCTACGAGCAGTACTTC. The rearrangement links TRBV6-1 to TRBJ2-7, with a possible D match to TRBD1 (5 bases). From germline, CDR1 is MNHNS and CDR2 SASEGT. V was shortened by 6 bases and J by 0 bases, with 6 bases between the two germline ends. CDR3 length: 12 residues.

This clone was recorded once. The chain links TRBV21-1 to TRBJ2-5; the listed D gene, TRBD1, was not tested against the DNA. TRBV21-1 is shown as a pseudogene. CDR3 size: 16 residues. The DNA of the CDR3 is TGTGCCAGCAGCAAAGTAAGGACAGGACAAGCGGAGACCCAGTACTTC. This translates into CASSKVRTGQAETQYF.

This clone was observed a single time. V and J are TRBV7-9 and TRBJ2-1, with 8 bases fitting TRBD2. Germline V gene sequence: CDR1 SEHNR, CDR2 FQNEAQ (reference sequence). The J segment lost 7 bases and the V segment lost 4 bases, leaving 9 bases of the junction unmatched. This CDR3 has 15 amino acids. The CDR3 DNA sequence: TGTGCCAGCAGCTCGGGCGGGAGCGGGGGTAATGAGCAGTTCTTC. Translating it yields CASSSGGSGGNEQFF.

The CDR3 protein is CASSVAGLETQYF. The CDR3 coding sequence is TGTGCCAGCAGCGTAGCCGGGTTAGAGACCCAGTACTTC. The chain has TRBV9 and TRBJ2-5; D unclear. From germline, CDR1 is SGDLS and CDR2 YYNGEE. The V gene lost 0 bases and the J gene lost 4 bases, with 7 bases spanning the gap. The CDR3 extends over 13 amino acids.

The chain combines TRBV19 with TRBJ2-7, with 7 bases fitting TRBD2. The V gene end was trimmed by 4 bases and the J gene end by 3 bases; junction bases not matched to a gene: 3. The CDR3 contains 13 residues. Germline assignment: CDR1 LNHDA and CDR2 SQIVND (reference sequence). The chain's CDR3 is CASSSGSGYEQYF. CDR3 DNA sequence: TGTGCCAGTAGTAGCGGGAGCGGCTACGAGCAGTACTTC.

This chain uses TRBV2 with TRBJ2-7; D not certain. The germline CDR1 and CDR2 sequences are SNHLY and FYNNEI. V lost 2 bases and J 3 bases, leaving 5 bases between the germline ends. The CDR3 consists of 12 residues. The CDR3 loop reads CASSEHVYEQYF. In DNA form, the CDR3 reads TGTGCCAGCAGTGAACATGTCTACGAGCAGTACTTC.

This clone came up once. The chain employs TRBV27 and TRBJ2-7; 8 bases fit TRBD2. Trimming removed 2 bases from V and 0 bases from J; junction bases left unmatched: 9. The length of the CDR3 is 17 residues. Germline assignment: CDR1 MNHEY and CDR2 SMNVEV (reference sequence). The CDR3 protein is CASSLRSGGVSSYEQYF. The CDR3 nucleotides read TGTGCCAGCAGTTTAAGGAGCGGGGGCGTTAGCTCCTACGAGCAGTACTTC.

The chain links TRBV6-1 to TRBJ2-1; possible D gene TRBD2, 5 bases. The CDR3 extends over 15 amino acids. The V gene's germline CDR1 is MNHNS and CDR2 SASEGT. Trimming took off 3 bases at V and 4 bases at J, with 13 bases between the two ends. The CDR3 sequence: CASSDGVVRYNEQFF. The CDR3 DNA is TGTGCCAGCAGTGACGGGGTCGTAAGGTACAATGAGCAGTTCTTC.

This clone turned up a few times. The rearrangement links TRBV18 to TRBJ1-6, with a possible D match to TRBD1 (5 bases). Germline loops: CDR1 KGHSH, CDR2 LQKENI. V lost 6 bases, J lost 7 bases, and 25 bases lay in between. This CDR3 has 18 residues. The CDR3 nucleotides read TGTGCCAGCTCCTTCGCTGTGTTCGGGGCTTTGGTCAATTCACCCCTCCACTTT. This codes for CASSFAVFGALVNSPLHF.

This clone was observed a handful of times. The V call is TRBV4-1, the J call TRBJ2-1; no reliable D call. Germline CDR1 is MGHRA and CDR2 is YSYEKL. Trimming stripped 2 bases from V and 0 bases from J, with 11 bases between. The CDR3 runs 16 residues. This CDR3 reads CASSQTAESSYNEQFF. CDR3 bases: TGCGCCAGCAGCCAAACAGCTGAAAGCTCCTACAATGAGCAGTTCTTC.

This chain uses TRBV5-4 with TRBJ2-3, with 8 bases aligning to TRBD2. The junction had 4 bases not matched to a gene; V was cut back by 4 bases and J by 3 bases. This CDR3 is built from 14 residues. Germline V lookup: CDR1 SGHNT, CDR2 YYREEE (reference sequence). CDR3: CASSPGTSTDTQYF. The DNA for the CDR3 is TGTGCCAGCAGCCCGGGGACTAGTACAGATACGCAGTATTTT. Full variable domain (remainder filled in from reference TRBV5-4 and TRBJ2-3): ETGVTQSPTHLIKTRGQQVTLRCSSQSGHNTVSWYQQALGQGPQFIFQYYREEENGRGNFPPRFSGLQFPNYSSELNVNALELDDSALYLCASSPGTSTDTQYFGPGTRLTVL.